The 30 T cell receptor beta chains reported below all come from one sample, sequenced in a study of T-cell reconstitution after alpha-beta-depleted transplantation in children. TCRbeta library construction was performed incorporating unique molecular identifiers. TCRdb reprocessed the PCR reads via MiXCR and lists one record per CDR3 protein. The data show hundreds of thousands of distinct CDR3 sequences, 10% to 15% seen once. The starting material was PBMCs, mostly from graft donor cells, obtained 360 days after TCRalphabeta/CD19-depleted stem cell transplant. The source of these receptors is a male patient younger than 18 who had a stem cell transplant for acute myeloid leukemia, so the T cells may come from the graft donor.

This rearrangement joins TRBV19 to TRBJ2-1; 7 bases map to TRBD1. V gave up 5 bases and J gave up 5 bases; unmatched junction bases: 3. Germline CDR1 and CDR2: LNHDA and SQIVND (reference sequence). The CDR3 runs 13 residues. Here the CDR3 reads CASSLGQHNEQFF. CDR3 nucleotide sequence: TGTGCCAGTAGTTTGGGACAGCACAATGAGCAGTTCTTC.

This clonotype was counted between two and nine times. The rearrangement uses TRBV29-1 and TRBJ2-5; 7 nucleotides line up with TRBD1. The CDR3 consists of 12 residues. Germline V CDR1 and CDR2: SQVTM, ANQGSEA. The CDR3 nucleotides are TGCGGGATAACAGGGGTGTGGGAGACCCAGTACTTC. The encoded protein is CGITGVWETQYF.

This clonotype was counted between two and nine times. The rearrangement joins TRBV6-2 or TRBV6-3 to TRBJ2-3; weak D call: TRBD2 (6 bases). V lost 4 bases and J 4 bases, leaving 15 bases between the germline ends. The CDR3 runs to 15 residues. Germline V lookup: CDR1 MNHEY, CDR2 SVGEGT. In DNA form, the CDR3 reads TGTGCCAGCAGTTCGCCCCGGAGGGGTTCAGATACGCAGTATTTT. Protein sequence: CASSSPRRGSDTQYF.

This clonotype showed up just a few times. The V call is TRBV6-2 or TRBV6-3, the J call TRBJ1-1; D remains unclear. The CDR3 is made up of 11 amino acids. The V gene's germline CDR1 is MNHEY and CDR2 SVGEGT. Trimming took 7 bases from V and 5 from J, leaving 8 bases between them. Here the CDR3 DNA reads TGTGCCAGCACGCGCGAGACTGAAGCTTTCTTT. Translating gives CASTRETEAFF.

The gene calls are TRBV12-3 or TRBV12-4 and TRBJ2-2; 7 bases line up with TRBD2. Trimming took 6 bases from V and 6 from J; bases not matched to a gene: 4. There are 13 residues in the CDR3. CDR3 in amino acids: CASSTGLPGELFF. In DNA form, the CDR3 reads TGTGCCAGCAGCACGGGACTACCCGGGGAGCTGTTTTTT.

The chain combines TRBV29-1 with TRBJ1-2, with 8 bases identical to TRBD1. Germline values: CDR1 SQVTM, CDR2 ANQGSEA. V dropped 1 base and J dropped 9; count of bases not matched to a gene: 16. CDR3 size: 16 residues. This chain's CDR3 is CSVEVGRTGWRWSYTF. For the CDR3, the DNA is TGCAGCGTTGAAGTGGGGAGGACAGGGTGGAGATGGAGCTACACCTTC.

The genes are TRBV5-6 and TRBJ2-2; 7 nucleotides line up with TRBD1. J lost 4 bases, V lost 5 bases, and 8 bases had no gene match. CDR1 SGHDT and CDR2 YYEEEE come from the germline V gene. The CDR3 has 15 residues. CDR3 sequence reads: CASSPGQFITGELFF. The CDR3 nucleotides read TGTGCCAGCAGTCCGGGACAGTTCATCACCGGGGAGCTGTTTTTT.

This clonotype was picked up a small number of times. The chain recombines TRBV25-1 with TRBJ2-3; D may be TRBD2 (6 bases). Looked up from germline, CDR1 is MGHDK and CDR2 is SYGVNS. This CDR3 comprises 15 residues. The V gene lost 2 bases and the J gene lost 4 bases, with 13 bases spanning the gap. The CDR3 loop is CASSEKVAVADTQYF. CDR3 nucleotide sequence: TGTGCCAGCAGTGAAAAGGTAGCGGTTGCAGATACGCAGTATTTT.

This clonotype was recorded many times. J is TRBJ2-1 and V is TRBV14; 14 positions agree with TRBD2. This CDR3 region has 16 residues. Germline CDR1 and CDR2: SGHDN and FVKESK. After removal of 6 bases from V and 6 bases from J, the junction contained 7 bases not matched to a gene. DNA of the CDR3: TGTGCCAGCAGTCGGACTAGCGGGAGGTGGGGCAATGAGCAGTTCTTC. Amino acids: CASSRTSGRWGNEQFF.

Of note for this clonotype: One end of the junction varies from germline; a read error may be responsible. The chain uses TRBV7-7 and TRBJ2-7, with a weak D call TRBD2 (6 bases). The germline V gene encodes CDR1 SSHAT and CDR2 FNYEAQ (reference sequence). There are 15 residues in the CDR3. CDR3 DNA sequence: TGTGCTAGCAGCTTAGATGCGGGATCTTCCTACGAGCAGTACTTC. Encoded protein: CASSLDAGSSYEQYF.

The V gene is TRBV4-3, the J gene TRBJ2-2, with no clear D. This CDR3 region has 15 residues. Germline V gene data show CDR1 as LGHNA and CDR2 as YSLEER. The V end lost 0 bases, the J end lost 7 bases, and 12 bases lay between the germline ends. This chain's CDR3 is CASSQEGNGNGELFF. The CDR3 DNA reads TGCGCCAGCAGCCAAGAGGGTAACGGAAACGGGGAGCTGTTTTTT.

The V gene is TRBV4-3, the J gene TRBJ2-7; D is unresolved. V was trimmed by 0 bases and J by 4 bases, leaving 7 bases between them. This CDR3 is built from 13 residues. The germline CDR1 and CDR2 sequences are LGHNA and YSLEER. DNA for the CDR3: TGCGCCAGCAGCCAAGACGAGCATTACGAGCAGTACTTC. This translates into CASSQDEHYEQYF.

This chain joins TRBV3-1 and TRBJ2-7; no clear D. Germline V gene sequence: CDR1 LGHDT, CDR2 YNNKEL (reference sequence). Trimming stripped 1 base from V and 7 bases from J, with 11 bases between. The CDR3 sequence is 13 residues long. The CDR3 bases are TGTGCCAGCAGCCAAGGCGCGTTCGGGGAGCAGTACTTC. Protein product: CASSQGAFGEQYF.

Remarks on this clonotype: A single base separates this from a much larger clone, so it may be a read error. The chain links TRBV9 to TRBJ2-7; tentative D call: TRBD1 (6 bases). CDR1 and CDR2 (germline): SGDLS, YYNGEE. The CDR3 length is 13 residues. V gave up 4 bases and J gave up 0 bases, with 8 bases separating them. CDR3 in amino acids: CASSSGHSYEQYF. CDR3 bases: TGTGCCAGCAGCTCGGGACACTCCTACGAGCAGTACTTC.

This clonotype was seen repeatedly, ten times or more. The CDR3 sequence is CSGGRLNTGELFF. The DNA of the CDR3 is TGCAGCGGGGGACGGCTGAACACCGGGGAGCTGTTTTTT. The chain employs TRBV29-1 and TRBJ2-2, with D perhaps assigned TRBD1 or TRBD2 (5 bases each). Trimming left V 7 bases short and J 1 base short, with 10 bases between. Germline assignment: CDR1 SQVTM and CDR2 ANQGSEA. This CDR3 has 13 amino acids.

This clonotype was seen many times. The chain couples TRBV28 to TRBJ2-4; possible D gene TRBD1, 7 bases. This CDR3 spans 20 amino acids. CDR1 and CDR2 from the germline V gene are MDHEN and SYDVKM. With 2 bases removed from V and 5 bases from J, the gap between germline ends came to 28 bases. In nucleotides, the CDR3 is TGTGCCAGCAGTTTAGATGGGGTAGGAGGGGGCTTCTCACTGGAAAACATTCAGTACTTC. This translates into CASSLDGVGGGFSLENIQYF.

The J gene is TRBJ2-7, the V gene TRBV28; 9 bases are a match to TRBD1. Trimming at V came to 6 bases and at J to 5 bases, leaving 11 bases not matched to a gene. CDR3 length equals 15 residues. Germline V gene lookup returns CDR1 MDHEN and CDR2 SYDVKM. CDR3 nucleotides: TGTGCCAGCAGCTTTGGGACAGGGTTTTCCGACGAGCAGTACTTC. Its protein is CASSFGTGFSDEQYF.

This chain uses TRBV4-3 with TRBJ2-7, with 9 bases matching TRBD2. This CDR3 comprises 20 residues. Losses at the gene ends were 0 bases for V and 2 bases for J; bases not matched to a gene: 17. Germline V gives CDR1 LGHNA, CDR2 YSLEER. CDR3 sequence: CASSQDRIAFGTSYPYEQYF. DNA of the CDR3: TGCGCCAGCAGCCAAGATCGTATCGCGTTCGGGACTAGCTATCCCTACGAGCAGTACTTC.

V usage is TRBV24-1 and J usage is TRBJ2-1; 7 bases fit TRBD2. The CDR3 length is 14 residues. Germline values: CDR1 KGHDR, CDR2 SFDVKD. V lost 4 bases and J lost 9; bases outside the gene matches: 8. CDR3 DNA sequence: TGTGCCACCAGTGACCCACGACCGGGGGGTGAGCAGTTCTTC. Protein product: CATSDPRPGGEQFF.

This clonotype appeared many times. This chain connects TRBV7-2 to TRBJ2-1; 13 nucleotides match TRBD2. This CDR3 comprises 17 residues. Germline-derived CDR1 and CDR2 are SGHTA and FQGNSA. With V trimmed by 1 base and J by 1 base, 1 base remained unmatched. CDR3 nucleotides: TGTGCCAGCAGCTTAGGACTAGCGGGAGGTTCCTACAATGAGCAGTTCTTC. It yields the protein CASSLGLAGGSYNEQFF.

This clonotype was recorded at least ten times. The chain recombines TRBV3-1 with TRBJ2-2; D might be TRBD1 (5 bases). The CDR3 runs to 13 residues. The V end lost 1 base, the J end lost 8 bases, and 8 bases lay between the germline ends. Looked up from germline, CDR1 is LGHDT and CDR2 is YNNKEL (reference sequence). CDR3 protein: CASSQASGGELFF. CDR3 bases: TGTGCCAGCAGCCAAGCGTCAGGGGGGGAGCTGTTTTTT.

On this clonotype itself: Relative to the germline gene, one junction end is altered; a read error may explain this. This chain uses TRBV12-3 or TRBV12-4 with TRBJ2-3, with a tentative D call TRBD2 (7 bases). The CDR3 is made up of 16 amino acids. This chain's CDR3 is CASIHGRGGDLNTRYF. In DNA form, the CDR3 reads TGTGCCAGCATCCATGGAAGGGGGGGTGATTTAAATACGCGGTATTTT.

V and J are TRBV24-1 and TRBJ2-2; D may be TRBD2 (5 bases). With 9 bases removed from V and 4 bases from J, the gap between germline ends came to 8 bases. Germline V gene data show CDR1 as KGHDR and CDR2 as SFDVKD. This CDR3 has 12 amino acids. CDR3 residues: CATGGSTGELFF. CDR3 bases: TGTGCCACCGGAGGTAGCACCGGGGAGCTGTTTTTT.

The V call is TRBV7-2, the J call TRBJ1-3; a weak D match, TRBD1 (6 bases). V gave up 5 bases and J gave up 4 bases, with 18 bases separating them. The CDR3 sequence is 16 residues long. Germline CDR1 reads SGHTA; CDR2 reads FQGNSA. The CDR3 sequence: CASSVKPPGAGNTIYF. The DNA for the CDR3 is TGTGCCAGCAGCGTAAAACCCCCAGGGGCCGGAAACACCATATATTTT.

This clonotype came up many times. The chain recombines TRBV12-3 or TRBV12-4 with TRBJ2-3; 7 positions agree with TRBD2. The J segment lost 5 bases and the V segment lost 8 bases, leaving 10 bases of the junction unmatched. The CDR3 extends over 14 amino acids. The CDR3 loop reads CASVRSGALDTQYF. In nucleotides, the CDR3 is TGTGCCAGCGTGAGAAGCGGGGCATTAGATACGCAGTATTTT.

V is TRBV28 and J is TRBJ2-5; D is perhaps TRBD2 (6 bases). V was shortened by 9 bases and J by 4 bases, with 27 bases between the two germline ends. Germline V gene lookup returns CDR1 MDHEN and CDR2 SYDVKM. The CDR3 has 17 amino acids. The chain's CDR3 is CASGGSVGEANLETQYF. The CDR3, as DNA: TGTGCCAGTGGTGGGTCTGTGGGGGAGGCGAATTTAGAGACCCAGTACTTC.

The sample holds a few counts of this clonotype. V usage is TRBV10-3 and J usage is TRBJ2-7, with TRBD2 identical over 8 bases. This CDR3 spans 14 amino acids. Germline CDR1 ENHRY, CDR2 SYGVKD. V shed 4 bases, J shed 0 bases, and the junction held 2 bases outside the gene matches. CDR3 sequence reads: CAISVGLVSYEQYF. CDR3 nucleotide sequence: TGTGCCATCAGTGTGGGACTAGTCTCCTACGAGCAGTACTTC.

This clonotype was seen ten or more times. The rearrangement links TRBV28 to TRBJ2-1, with D hard to call. The CDR3 runs 13 residues. V lost 9 bases, J lost 2 bases, and 11 bases lay in between. The germline gives CDR1 MDHEN, CDR2 SYDVKM. The CDR3 here is CASEASPYNEQFF. CDR3 nucleotide sequence: TGTGCCAGTGAAGCGAGTCCCTACAATGAGCAGTTCTTC.

The V and J genes are TRBV28 and TRBJ2-1; 8 nucleotides agree with TRBD1. The trim removed 11 bases at V and 8 bases at J, leaving 26 bases unmatched. Germline CDR1 is MDHEN and CDR2 is SYDVKM. The CDR3 is 18 residues long. The CDR3 DNA reads as TGTGCCTCCGAAGGTGTCAGGGGGCGATCCCCTGTACTGCATGAGCAGTTCTTC. Encoded protein: CASEGVRGRSPVLHEQFF.

This rearrangement joins TRBV7-3 to TRBJ2-3, with unresolved D. Germline V lookup: CDR1 SGHTA, CDR2 FQGTGA. V lost 8 bases and J lost 4, with 13 bases in between. The CDR3 totals 13 residues. The CDR3 DNA sequence: TGTGCCAGCGGCACGGGCCGCTCAGATACGCAGTATTTT. Its translation is CASGTGRSDTQYF.